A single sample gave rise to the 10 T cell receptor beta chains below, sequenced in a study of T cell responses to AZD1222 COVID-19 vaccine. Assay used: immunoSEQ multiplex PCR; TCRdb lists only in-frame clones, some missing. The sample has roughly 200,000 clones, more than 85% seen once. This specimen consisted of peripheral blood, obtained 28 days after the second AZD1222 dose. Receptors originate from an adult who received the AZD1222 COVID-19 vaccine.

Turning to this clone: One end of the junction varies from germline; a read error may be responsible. CDR3 residues: CASIRAAGGADF. The CDR3 DNA reads as TGTGCCAGCATCCGGGCGGCAGGGGGCGCGGACTTC. The V and J genes are TRBV6-5 and TRBJ2-7; 8 nucleotides match TRBD1. Germline CDR1 and CDR2: MNHEY and SVGAGI. This CDR3 has 12 amino acids.

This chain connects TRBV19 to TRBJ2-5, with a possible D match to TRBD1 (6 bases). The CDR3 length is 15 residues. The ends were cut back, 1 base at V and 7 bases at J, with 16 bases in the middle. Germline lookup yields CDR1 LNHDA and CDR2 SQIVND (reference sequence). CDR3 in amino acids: CASSIGDTPGMTQYF. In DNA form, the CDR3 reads TGTGCCAGTAGTATAGGGGACACCCCCGGAATGACCCAGTACTTC.

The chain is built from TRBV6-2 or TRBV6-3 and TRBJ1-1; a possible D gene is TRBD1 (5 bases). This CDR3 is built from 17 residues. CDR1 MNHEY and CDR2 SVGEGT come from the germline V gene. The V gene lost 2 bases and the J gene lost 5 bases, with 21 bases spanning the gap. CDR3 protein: CASSYMSGVPAKTEAFF. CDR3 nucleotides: TGTGCCAGCAGTTACATGTCGGGGGTACCCGCGAAGACTGAAGCTTTCTTT.

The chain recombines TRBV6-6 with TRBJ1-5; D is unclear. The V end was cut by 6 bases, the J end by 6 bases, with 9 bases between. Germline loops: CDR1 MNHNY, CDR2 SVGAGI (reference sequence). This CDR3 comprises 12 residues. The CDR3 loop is CASSLGSQPQHF. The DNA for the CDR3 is TGTGCCAGCAGCTTAGGAAGTCAGCCCCAGCATTTT.

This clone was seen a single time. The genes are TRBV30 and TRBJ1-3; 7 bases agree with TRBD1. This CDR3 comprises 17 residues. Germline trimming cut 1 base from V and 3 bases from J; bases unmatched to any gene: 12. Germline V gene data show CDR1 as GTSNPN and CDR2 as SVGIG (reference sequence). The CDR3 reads CAWSGLRGGAVGNTIYF. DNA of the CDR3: TGTGCCTGGAGTGGTCTGAGAGGGGGCGCGGTTGGAAACACCATATATTTT.

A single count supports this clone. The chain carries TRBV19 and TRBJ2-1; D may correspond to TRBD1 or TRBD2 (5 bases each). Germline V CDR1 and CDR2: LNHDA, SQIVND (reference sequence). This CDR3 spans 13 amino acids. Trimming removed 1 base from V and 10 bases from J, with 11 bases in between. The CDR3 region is CASSIGGGGEQFF. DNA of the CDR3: TGTGCCAGTAGTATAGGGGGCGGCGGGGAGCAGTTCTTC.

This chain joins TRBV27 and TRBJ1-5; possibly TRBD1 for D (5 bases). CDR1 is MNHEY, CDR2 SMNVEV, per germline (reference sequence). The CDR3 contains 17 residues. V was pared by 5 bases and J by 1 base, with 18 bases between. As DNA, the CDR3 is TGTGCCAGCAGTCCCCTGGGACGGCGGGGGAGCAATCAGCCCCAGCATTTT. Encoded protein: CASSPLGRRGSNQPQHF.

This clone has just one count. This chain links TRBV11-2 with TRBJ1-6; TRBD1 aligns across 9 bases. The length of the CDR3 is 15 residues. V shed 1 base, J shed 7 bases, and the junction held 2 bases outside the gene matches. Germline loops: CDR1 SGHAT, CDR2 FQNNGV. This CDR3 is CASSLGGQGNSPLHF. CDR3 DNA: TGTGCCAGCAGCTTAGGGGGACAGGGAAATTCACCCCTCCACTTT.

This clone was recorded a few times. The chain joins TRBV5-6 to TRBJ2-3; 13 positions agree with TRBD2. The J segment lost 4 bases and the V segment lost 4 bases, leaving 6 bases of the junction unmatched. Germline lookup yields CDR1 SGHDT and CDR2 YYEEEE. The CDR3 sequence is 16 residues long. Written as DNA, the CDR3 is TGTGCCAGCAGCAGAAGGACTAGCGGGGGCTCAGATACGCAGTATTTT. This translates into CASSRRTSGGSDTQYF. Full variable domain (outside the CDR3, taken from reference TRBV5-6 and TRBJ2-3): DAGVTQSPTHLIKTRGQQVTLRCSPKSGHDTVSWYQQALGQGPQFIFQYYEEEERQRGNFPDRFSGHQFPNYSSELNVNALLLGDSALYLCASSRRTSGGSDTQYFGPGTRLTVL.

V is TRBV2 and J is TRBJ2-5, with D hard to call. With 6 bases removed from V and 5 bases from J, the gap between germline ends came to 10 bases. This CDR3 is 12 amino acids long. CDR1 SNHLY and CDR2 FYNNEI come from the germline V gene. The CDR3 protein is CASSIKRETQYF. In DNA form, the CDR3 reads TGTGCCAGCAGCATTAAAAGGGAGACCCAGTACTTC.